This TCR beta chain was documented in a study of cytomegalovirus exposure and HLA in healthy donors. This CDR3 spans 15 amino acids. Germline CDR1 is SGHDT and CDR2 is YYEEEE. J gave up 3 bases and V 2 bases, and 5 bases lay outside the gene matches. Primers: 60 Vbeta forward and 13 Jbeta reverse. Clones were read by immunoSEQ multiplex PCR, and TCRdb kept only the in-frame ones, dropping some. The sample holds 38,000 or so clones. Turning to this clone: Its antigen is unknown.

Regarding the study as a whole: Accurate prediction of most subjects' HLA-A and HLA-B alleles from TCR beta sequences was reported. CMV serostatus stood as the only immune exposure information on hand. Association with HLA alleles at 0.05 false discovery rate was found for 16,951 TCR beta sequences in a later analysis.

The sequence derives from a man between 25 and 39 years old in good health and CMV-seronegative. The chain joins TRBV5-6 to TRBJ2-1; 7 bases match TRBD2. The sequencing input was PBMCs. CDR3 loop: CASSLRGLDYNEQFF. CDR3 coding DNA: TGTGCCAGCAGCTTACGCGGACTAGACTACAATGAGCAGTTCTTC. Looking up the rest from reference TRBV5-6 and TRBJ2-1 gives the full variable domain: DAGVTQSPTHLIKTRGQQVTLRCSPKSGHDTVSWYQQALGQGPQFIFQYYEEEERQRGNFPDRFSGHQFPNYSSELNVNALLLGDSALYLCASSLRGLDYNEQFFGPGTRLTVL.